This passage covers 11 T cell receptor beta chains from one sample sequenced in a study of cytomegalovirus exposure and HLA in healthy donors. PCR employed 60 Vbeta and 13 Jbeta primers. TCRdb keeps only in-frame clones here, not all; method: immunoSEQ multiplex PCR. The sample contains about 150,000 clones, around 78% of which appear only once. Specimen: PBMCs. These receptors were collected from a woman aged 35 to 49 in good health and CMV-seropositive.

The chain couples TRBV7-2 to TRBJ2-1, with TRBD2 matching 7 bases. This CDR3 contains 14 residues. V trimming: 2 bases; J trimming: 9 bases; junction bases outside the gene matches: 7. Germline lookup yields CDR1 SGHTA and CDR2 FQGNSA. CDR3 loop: CASSLSGALGEQFF. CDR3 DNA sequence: TGTGCCAGCAGCTTAAGCGGGGCTTTAGGTGAGCAGTTCTTC. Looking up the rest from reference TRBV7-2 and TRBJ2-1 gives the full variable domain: GAGVSQSPSNKVTEKGKDVELRCDPISGHTALYWYRQSLGQGLEFLIYFQGNSAPDKSGLPSDRFSAERTGGSVSTLTIQRTQQEDSAVYLCASSLSGALGEQFFGPGTRLTVL.

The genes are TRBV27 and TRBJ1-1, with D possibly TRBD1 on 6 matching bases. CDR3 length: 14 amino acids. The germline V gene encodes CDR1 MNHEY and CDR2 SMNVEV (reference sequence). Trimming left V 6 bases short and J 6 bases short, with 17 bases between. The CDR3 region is CASSTITGKAEAFF. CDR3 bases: TGTGCCAGCAGCACGATTACAGGGAAAGCTGAAGCTTTCTTT.

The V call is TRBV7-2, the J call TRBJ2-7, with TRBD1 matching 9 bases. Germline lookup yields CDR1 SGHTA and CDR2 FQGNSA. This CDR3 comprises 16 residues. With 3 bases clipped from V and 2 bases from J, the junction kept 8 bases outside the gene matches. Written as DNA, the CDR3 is TGTGCCAGCAGCTTCTCCGGGACAGGGTTCACCTACGAGCAGTACTTC. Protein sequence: CASSFSGTGFTYEQYF.

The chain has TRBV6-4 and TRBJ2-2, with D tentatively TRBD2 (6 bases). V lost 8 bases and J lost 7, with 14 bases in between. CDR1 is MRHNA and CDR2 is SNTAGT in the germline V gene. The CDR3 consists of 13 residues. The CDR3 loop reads CASHDGGSGELFF. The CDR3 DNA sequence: TGTGCCAGCCACGACGGGGGTAGCGGGGAGCTGTTTTTT.

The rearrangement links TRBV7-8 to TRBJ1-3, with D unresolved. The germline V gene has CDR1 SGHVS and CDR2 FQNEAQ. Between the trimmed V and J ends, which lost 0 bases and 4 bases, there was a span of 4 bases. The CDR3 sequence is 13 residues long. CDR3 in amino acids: CASSLAGGNTIYF. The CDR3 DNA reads TGTGCCAGCAGCTTAGCGGGCGGAAACACCATATATTTT.

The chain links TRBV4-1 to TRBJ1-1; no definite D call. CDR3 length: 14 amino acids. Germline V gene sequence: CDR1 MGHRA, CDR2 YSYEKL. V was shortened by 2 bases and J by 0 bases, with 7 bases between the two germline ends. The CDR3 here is CASSQFTVNTEAFF. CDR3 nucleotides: TGCGCCAGCAGCCAATTCACAGTGAACACTGAAGCTTTCTTT.

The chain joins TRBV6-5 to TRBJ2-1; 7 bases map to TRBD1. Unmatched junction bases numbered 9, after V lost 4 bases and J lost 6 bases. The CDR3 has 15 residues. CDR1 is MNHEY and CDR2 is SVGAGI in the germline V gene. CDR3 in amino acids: CASSSSGTVGNEQFF. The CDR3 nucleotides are TGTGCCAGCAGTTCCTCCGGGACAGTCGGCAATGAGCAGTTCTTC.

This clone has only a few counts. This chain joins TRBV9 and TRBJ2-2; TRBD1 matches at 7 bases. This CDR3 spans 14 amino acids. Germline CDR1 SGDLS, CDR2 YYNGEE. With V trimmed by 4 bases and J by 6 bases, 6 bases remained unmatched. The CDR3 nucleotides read TGTGCCAGCAGCACCGGGACAGTATCCGGGGAGCTGTTTTTT. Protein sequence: CASSTGTVSGELFF.

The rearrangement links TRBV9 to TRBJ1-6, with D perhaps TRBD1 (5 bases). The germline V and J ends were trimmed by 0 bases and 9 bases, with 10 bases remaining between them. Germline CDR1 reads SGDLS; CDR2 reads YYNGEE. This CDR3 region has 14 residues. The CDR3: CASSVGQGLSPLHF. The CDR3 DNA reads TGTGCCAGCAGCGTAGGGCAGGGCCTTTCACCCCTCCACTTT.

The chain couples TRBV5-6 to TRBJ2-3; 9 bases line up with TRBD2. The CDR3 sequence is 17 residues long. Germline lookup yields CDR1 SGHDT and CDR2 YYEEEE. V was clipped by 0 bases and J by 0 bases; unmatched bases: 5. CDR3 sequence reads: CASSLVRAGGSTDTQYF. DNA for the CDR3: TGTGCCAGCAGCTTGGTGCGGGCGGGGGGGAGCACAGATACGCAGTATTTT.

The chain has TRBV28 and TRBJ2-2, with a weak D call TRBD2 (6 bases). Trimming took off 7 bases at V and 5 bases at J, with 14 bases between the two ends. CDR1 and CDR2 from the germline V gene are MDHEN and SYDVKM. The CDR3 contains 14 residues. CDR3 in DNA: TGTGCCAGCACGGCGGGAAGGTTGACCGGGGAGCTGTTTTTT. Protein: CASTAGRLTGELFF.